The entry below describes one T cell receptor (beta chain). TCRdb independently ran MiXCR on the RT-PCR reads; one entry per CDR3 protein. The sample contains roughly 520,000 distinct CDR3 sequences, 25% of which appear only once. The record originates from a study of response to subunit inactivated influenza vaccine. V trimming: 0 bases; J trimming: 4 bases; junction bases outside the gene matches: 5. CDR1 and CDR2 (germline): DFQATT, SNEGSKA (reference sequence). The CDR3 is 15 residues long. V is TRBV20-1 and J is TRBJ2-1; 8 nucleotides align to TRBD2. The input for sequencing was CD4+ T cells sorted from PBMCs, taken 5 days after vaccination. The TCR originated in a man aged 45-65 years who received an inactivated influenza vaccine. The CDR3 DNA sequence: TGCAGTGCTAGAGAGAGCGGGGGTAATTACAATGAGCAGTTCTTC. Protein product: CSARESGGNYNEQFF.